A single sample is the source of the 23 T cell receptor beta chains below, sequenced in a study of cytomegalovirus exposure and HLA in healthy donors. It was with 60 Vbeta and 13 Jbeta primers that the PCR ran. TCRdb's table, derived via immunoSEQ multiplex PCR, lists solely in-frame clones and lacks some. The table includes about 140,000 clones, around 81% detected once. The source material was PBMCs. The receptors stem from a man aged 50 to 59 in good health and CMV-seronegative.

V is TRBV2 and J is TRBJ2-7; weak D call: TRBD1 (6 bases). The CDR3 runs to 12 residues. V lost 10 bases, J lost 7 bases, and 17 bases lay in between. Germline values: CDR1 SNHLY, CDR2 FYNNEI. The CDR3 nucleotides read TGTGCCACAATGACAGGATTTAAGGAGCAGTACTTC. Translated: CATMTGFKEQYF.

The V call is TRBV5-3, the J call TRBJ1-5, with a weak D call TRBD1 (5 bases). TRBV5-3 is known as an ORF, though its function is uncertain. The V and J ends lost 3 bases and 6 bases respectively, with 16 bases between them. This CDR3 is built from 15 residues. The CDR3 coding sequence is TGTGCCAGAAGCTATAAGGCAGGGTCGAGTCAGCCCCAGCATTTT. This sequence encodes CARSYKAGSSQPQHF.

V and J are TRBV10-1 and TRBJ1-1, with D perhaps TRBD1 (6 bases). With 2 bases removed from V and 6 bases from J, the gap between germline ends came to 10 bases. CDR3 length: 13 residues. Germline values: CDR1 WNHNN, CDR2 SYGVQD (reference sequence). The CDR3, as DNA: TGCGCCAGCAGTGAGCGGGGGGCACCTGAAGCTTTCTTT. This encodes CASSERGAPEAFF.

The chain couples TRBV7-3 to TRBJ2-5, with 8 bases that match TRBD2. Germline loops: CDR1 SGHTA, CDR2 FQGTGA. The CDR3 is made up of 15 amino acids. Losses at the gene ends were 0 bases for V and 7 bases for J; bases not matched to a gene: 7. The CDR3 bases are TGTGCCAGCAGCTTAACGGGGGGACTAGATGGGACCCAGTACTTC. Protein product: CASSLTGGLDGTQYF. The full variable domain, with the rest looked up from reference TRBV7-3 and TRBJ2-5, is GAGVSQTPSNKVTEKGKYVELRCDPISGHTALYWYRQSLGQGPEFLIYFQGTGAADDSGLPNDRFFAVRPEGSVSTLKIQRTERGDSAVYLCASSLTGGLDGTQYFGPGTRLLVL.

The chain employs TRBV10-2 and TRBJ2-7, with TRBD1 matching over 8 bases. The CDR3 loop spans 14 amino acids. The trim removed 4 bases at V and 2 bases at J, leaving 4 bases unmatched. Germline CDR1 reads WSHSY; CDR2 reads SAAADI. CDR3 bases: TGCGCCAGCAGTGTAGGACAGGGAACCTACGAGCAGTACTTC. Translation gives CASSVGQGTYEQYF.

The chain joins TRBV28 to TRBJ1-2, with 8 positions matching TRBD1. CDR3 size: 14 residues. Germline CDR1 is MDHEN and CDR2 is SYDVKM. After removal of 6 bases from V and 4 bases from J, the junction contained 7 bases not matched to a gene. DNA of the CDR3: TGTGCCAGCAGGACAGGGGCGCTTTCCTATGGCTACACCTTC. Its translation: CASRTGALSYGYTF.

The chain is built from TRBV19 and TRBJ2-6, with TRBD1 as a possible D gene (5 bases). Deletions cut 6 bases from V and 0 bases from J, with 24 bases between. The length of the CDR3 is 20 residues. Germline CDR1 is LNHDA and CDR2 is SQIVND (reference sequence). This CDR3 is CASSHLTSGSTLSGANVLTF. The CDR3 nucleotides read TGTGCCAGTAGCCATTTAACTTCAGGGTCGACCCTCTCTGGGGCCAACGTCCTGACTTTC.

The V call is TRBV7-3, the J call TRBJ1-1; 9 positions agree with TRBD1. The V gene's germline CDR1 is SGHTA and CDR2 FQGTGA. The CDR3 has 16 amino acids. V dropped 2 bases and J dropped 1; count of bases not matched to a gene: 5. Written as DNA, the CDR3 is TGTGCCAGCAGCTTACGGACAGGGGAAGGGAACACTGAAGCTTTCTTT. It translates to CASSLRTGEGNTEAFF.

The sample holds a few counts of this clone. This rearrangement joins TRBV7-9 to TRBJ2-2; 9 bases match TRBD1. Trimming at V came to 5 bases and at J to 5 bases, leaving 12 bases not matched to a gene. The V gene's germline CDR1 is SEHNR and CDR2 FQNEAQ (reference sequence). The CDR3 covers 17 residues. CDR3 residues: CASSAIGTGMKTGELFF. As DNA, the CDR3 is TGTGCCAGCAGCGCTATCGGGACAGGGATGAAGACCGGGGAGCTGTTTTTT.

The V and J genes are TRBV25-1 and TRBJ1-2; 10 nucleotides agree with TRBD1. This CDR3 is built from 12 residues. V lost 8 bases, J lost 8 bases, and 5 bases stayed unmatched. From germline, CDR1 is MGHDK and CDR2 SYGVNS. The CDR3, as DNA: TGTGCCAGCTCGGGACAGGGGCGCGGCTACACCTTC. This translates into CASSGQGRGYTF.

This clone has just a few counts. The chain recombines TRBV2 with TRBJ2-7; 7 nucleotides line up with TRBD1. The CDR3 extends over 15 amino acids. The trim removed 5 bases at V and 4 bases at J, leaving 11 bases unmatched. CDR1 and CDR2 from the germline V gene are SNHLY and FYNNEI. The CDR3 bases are TGTGCCAGCAGTATAGGTAACAGGGGAACGTACGAGCAGTACTTC. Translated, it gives CASSIGNRGTYEQYF.

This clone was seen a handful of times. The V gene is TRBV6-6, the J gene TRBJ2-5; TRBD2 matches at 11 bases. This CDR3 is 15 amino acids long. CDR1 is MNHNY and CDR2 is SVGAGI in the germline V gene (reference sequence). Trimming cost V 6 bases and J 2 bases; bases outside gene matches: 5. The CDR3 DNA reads TGTGCCAGCAGAATTACTAGCGGGGGACAAGAGACCCAGTACTTC. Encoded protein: CASRITSGGQETQYF.

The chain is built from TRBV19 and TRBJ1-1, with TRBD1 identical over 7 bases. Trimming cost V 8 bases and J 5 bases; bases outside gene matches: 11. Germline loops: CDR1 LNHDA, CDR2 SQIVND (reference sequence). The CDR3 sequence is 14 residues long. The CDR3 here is CASLRLQGGTEAFF. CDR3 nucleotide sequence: TGTGCCAGTCTACGACTCCAGGGGGGAACTGAAGCTTTCTTT.

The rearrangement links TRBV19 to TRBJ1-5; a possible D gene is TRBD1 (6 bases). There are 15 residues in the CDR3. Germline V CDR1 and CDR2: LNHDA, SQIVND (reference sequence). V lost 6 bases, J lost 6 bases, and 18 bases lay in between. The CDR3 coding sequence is TGTGCCAGTAGCCTACTGACAGGTGATCGTCAGCCCCAGCATTTT. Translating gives CASSLLTGDRQPQHF.

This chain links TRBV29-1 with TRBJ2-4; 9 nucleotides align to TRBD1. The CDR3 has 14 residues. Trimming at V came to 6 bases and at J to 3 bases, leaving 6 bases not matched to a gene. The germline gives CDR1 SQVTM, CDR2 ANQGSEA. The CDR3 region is CSVGGTGIKNIQYF. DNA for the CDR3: TGCAGCGTGGGGGGGACAGGGATCAAAAACATTCAGTACTTC.

The CDR3 sequence: CASSPNGQGGEAFF. The CDR3 DNA sequence: TGTGCCAGCTCACCTAATGGACAGGGCGGTGAAGCTTTCTTT. The chain has TRBV18 and TRBJ1-1, with 8 bases matching TRBD1. CDR3 length: 14 amino acids. Germline lookup yields CDR1 KGHSH and CDR2 LQKENI. V gave up 3 bases and J gave up 7 bases; unmatched junction bases: 7.

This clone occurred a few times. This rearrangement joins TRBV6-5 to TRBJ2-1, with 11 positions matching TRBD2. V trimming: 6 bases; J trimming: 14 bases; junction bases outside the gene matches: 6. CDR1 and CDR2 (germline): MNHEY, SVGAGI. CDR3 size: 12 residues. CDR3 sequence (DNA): TGTGCCAGCAGCTCTAGCGGGAGGAAGGAGTTCTTC. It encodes CASSSSGRKEFF.

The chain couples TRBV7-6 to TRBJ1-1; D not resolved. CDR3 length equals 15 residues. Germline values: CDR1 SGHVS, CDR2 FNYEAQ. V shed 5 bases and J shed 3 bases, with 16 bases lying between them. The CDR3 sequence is CASSPQSGGYTEAFF. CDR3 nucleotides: TGTGCCAGCAGCCCGCAATCCGGAGGTTACACTGAAGCTTTCTTT.

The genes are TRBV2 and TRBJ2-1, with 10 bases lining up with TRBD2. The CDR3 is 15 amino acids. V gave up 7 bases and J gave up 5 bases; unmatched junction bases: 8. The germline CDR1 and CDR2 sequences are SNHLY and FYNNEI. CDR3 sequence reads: CASTLLAGRNNEQFF. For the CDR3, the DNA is TGTGCCAGCACCCTACTAGCGGGAAGGAACAATGAGCAGTTCTTC.

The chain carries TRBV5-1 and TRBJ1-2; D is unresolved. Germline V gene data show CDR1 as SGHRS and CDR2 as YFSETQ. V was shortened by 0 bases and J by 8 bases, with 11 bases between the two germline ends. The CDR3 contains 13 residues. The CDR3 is CASSLGAGRGYTF. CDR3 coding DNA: TGCGCCAGCAGCTTGGGGGCAGGTCGGGGCTACACCTTC.

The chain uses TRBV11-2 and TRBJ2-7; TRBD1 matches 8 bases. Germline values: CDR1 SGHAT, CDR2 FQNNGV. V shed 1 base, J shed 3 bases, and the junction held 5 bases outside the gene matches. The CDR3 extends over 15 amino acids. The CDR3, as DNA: TGTGCCAGCAGCTTAGGGACAGGGCCGAACTACGAGCAGTACTTC. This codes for CASSLGTGPNYEQYF.

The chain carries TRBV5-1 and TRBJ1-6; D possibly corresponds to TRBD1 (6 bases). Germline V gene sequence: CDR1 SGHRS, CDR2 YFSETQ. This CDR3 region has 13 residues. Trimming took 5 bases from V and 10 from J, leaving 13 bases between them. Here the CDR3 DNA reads TGCGCCAGCAGGGCGGCGGGGGCCTCACCCCTCCACTTT. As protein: CASRAAGASPLHF. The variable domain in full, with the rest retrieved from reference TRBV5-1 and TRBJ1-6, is KAGVTQTPRYLIKTRGQQVTLSCSPISGHRSVSWYQQTPGQGLQFLFEYFSETQRNKGNFPGRFSGRQFSNSRSEMNVSTLELGDSALYLCASRAAGASPLHFGNGTRLTVT.

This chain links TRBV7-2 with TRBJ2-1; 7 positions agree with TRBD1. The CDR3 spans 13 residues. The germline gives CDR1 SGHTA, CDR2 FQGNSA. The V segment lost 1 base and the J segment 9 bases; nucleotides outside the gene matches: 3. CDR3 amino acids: CASSLEGGFEQFF. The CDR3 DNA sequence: TGTGCCAGCAGCTTAGAAGGGGGCTTTGAGCAGTTCTTC.